This T cell receptor beta chain was obtained from a study of PD-1 blockade in classical Hodgkin lymphoma. As for the study in general: On a schedule of every 2 weeks, patients received nivolumab 3 mg/kg intravenously. Study-level findings and limits: Relative to healthy donors, newly diagnosed patients reportedly had lower baseline TCR diversity, which was reported as lower still in relapsed/refractory patients. Researchers reported that CD4+ TCR diversity, though not CD8+, rose significantly by C4D1.

The data were produced by immunoSEQ multiplex PCR, yet TCRdb's version contains in-frame clones alone and is incomplete. The repertoire has approximately 100,000 clones, roughly 91% of them found once; the top ten carry around 6.6%. All patients experienced relapse after autologous stem cell transplantation, and brentuximab vedotin exposure was variable. The best responses consisted of complete response, partial response or progressive disease. Germline-derived CDR1 and CDR2 are GTSNPN and SVGIG (reference sequence). There are 14 residues in the CDR3. V was pared by 0 bases and J by 6 bases, with 11 bases between. This clone was counted once. Its antigen is not identified.

This TCR derives from a human donor with classical Hodgkin lymphoma. The sequencing here drew on peripheral blood mononuclear cells (PBMCs), taken before the second cycle of nivolumab. The chain couples TRBV30 to TRBJ2-2; perhaps TRBD2 as D (5 bases). The CDR3 DNA reads TGTGCCTGGAGTGTGTTTCAGGACTCCGGGGAGCTGTTTTTT. It encodes CAWSVFQDSGELFF.